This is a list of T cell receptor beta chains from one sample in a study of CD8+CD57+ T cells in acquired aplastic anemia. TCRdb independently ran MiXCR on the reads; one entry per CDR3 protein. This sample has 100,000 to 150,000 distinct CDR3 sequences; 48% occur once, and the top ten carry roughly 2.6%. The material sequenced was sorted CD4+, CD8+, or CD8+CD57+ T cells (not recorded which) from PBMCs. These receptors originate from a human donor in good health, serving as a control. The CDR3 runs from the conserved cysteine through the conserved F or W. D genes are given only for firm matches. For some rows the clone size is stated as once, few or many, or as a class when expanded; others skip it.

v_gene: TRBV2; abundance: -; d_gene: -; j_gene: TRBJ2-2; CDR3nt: TGTGCCAGCAGTGCGCGTTTGAGCACCGGGGAGCTGTTTTTT; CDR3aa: CASSARLSTGELFF
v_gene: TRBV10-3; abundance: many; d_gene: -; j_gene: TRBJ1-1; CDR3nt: TGTGCCATCAGTGAACTACTCACTGAAGCTTTCTTT; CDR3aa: CAISELLTEAFF
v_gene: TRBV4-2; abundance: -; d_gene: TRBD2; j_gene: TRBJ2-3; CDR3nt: TGTGCCAGCAGGCCGGGACTAGCGGGGGGGCAAGATACGCAGTATTTT; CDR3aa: CASRPGLAGGQDTQYF
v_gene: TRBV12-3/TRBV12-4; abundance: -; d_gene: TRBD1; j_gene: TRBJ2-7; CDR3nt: TGTGCCAGCAGTCCTCGGACAGGGAATTCCTACGAGCAGTACTTC; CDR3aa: CASSPRTGNSYEQYF
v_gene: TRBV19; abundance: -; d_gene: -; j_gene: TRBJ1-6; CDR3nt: TGTGCCAGTAGTCCTCAGACCGGCAACCTCCACTTT; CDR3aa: CASSPQTGNLHF
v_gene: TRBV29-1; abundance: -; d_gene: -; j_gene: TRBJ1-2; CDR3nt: TGCAGCGTTGAGGGGTGGGGTTGGGGCTACACCTTC; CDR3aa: CSVEGWGWGYTF
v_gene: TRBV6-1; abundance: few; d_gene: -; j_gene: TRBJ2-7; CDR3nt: TGTGCCAGCAGTGAGTGGGGGGAAAGCTCCTACGAGCAGTACTTC; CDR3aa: CASSEWGESSYEQYF
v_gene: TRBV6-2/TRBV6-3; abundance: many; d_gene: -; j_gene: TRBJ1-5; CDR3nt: TGTGCCAGCAGTTACTCGGGAGGGGTTCAGCCCCAGCATTTT; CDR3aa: CASSYSGGVQPQHF
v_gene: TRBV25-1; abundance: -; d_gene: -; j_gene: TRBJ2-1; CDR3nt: TGTGCCAGCAGTCAGGGGCCAGGGTCGGCCTACGGGGGATACAATGAGCAGTTCTTC; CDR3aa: CASSQGPGSAYGGYNEQFF
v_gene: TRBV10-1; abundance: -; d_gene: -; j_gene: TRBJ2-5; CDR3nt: TGCGCCAGCAGTGAAGGGTTCTTGGAGACCCAGTACTTC; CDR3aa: CASSEGFLETQYF
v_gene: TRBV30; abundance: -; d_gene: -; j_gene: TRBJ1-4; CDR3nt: TGTGCCTGGAGCAATACAGTGGCGCGGGGTGAAAAACTGTTTTTT; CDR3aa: CAWSNTVARGEKLFF
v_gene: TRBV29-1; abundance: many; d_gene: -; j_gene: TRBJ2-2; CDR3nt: TGCAGCGCGGGGGGCCAGGACACCGGGGAGCTGTTTTTT; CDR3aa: CSAGGQDTGELFF
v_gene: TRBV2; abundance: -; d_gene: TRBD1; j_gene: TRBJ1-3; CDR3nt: TGTGCCACTCAGACAGGGAGTAACACCATATATTTT; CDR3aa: CATQTGSNTIYF
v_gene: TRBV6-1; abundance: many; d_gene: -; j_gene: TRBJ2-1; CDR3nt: TGTGCCAGCAGAGAAGAATTCGAAAGCTCCTACAATGAGCAGTTCTTC; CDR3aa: CASREEFESSYNEQFF
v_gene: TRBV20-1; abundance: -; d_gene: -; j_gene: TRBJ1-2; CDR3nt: TGCAGTGCTAGTGCACTAAACTATGGCTACACCTTC; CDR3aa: CSASALNYGYTF
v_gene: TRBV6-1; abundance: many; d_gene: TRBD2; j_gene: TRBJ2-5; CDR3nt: TGTGCCAGCATATGGTATAGCGGGGGACAAGAGACCCAGTACTTC; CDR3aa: CASIWYSGGQETQYF
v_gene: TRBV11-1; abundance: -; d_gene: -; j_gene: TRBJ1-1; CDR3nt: TGTGCCAGCAGCGTTCTCCGGGCCTCCATGAACACTGAAGCTTTCTTT; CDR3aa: CASSVLRASMNTEAFF
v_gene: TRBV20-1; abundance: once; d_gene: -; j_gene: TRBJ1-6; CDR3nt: TGCAGTGCTAGAGATATTGGGGAGTCGGTGAGTTCACCCCTCCACTTT; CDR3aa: CSARDIGESVSSPLHF
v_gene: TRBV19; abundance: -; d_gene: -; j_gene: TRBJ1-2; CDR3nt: TGTGCCAGTAGTATTCGAGGGGACGAGCCTCCTGGCTACACCTTC; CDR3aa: CASSIRGDEPPGYTF
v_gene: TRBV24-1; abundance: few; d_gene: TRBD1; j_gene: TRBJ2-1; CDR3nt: TGTGCCACCAGTGATCCAGGGACAGGGGGTGACAATGAGCAGTTCTTC; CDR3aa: CATSDPGTGGDNEQFF
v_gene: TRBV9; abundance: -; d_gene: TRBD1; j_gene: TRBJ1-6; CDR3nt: TGTGCCAGCAGCGTAGCAGGGACAGGGGGCTTAGATTCACCCCTCCACTTT; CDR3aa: CASSVAGTGGLDSPLHF
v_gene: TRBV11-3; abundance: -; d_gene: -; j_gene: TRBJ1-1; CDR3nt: TGTGCCAGCAGCAGGGGCTCGAACACTGAAGCTTTCTTT; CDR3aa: CASSRGSNTEAFF
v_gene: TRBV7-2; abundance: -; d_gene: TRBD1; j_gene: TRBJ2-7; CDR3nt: TGTGCCAGCAGCTTACCGGGGACAGCCCACTACGAGCAGTACTTC; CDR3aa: CASSLPGTAHYEQYF
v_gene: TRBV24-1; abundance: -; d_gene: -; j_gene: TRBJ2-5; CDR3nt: TGTGCCACCGGGGCCCTGTCGACACCTTCCCAAGAGACCCAGTACTTC; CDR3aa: CATGALSTPSQETQYF
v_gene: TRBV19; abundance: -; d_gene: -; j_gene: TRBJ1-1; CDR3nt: TGTGCCAGTAGTAAGGCAGGAATGAACACTGAAGCTTTCTTT; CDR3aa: CASSKAGMNTEAFF
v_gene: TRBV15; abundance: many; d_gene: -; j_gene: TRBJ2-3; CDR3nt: TGTGCCACGAGGGAAGCCACAGATACGCAGTATTTT; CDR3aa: CATREATDTQYF
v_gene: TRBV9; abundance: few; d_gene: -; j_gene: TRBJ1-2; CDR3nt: TGTGCCAGCAGCCCAGGACTGGGCAGCGCGTACTTC; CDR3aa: CASSPGLGSAYF
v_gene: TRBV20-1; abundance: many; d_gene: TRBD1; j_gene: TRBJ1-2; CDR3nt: TGCAGTGCCCCGGAGACAGGGGTTAACTATGGCTACACCTTC; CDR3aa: CSAPETGVNYGYTF
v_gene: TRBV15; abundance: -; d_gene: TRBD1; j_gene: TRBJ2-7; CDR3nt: TGTGCCATCAGTGAGGGACAGCGGACCTACGAGCAGTACTTC; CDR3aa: CAISEGQRTYEQYF
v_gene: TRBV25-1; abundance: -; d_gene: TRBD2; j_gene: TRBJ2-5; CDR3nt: TGTGCCAGCAGAGGAGCGGGGATGAGGCAGCCCCAGTACTTC; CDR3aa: CASRGAGMRQPQYF
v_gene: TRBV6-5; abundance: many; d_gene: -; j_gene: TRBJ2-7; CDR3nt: TGTGCCAGCAGTTACTCTAAGACATTAATGTCGCTCGAGCAGTACTTC; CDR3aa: CASSYSKTLMSLEQYF
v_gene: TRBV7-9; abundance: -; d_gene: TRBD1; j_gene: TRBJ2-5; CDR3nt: TGTGCCAGCAGCTACGGACAGGGGACCCAGTACTTC; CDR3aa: CASSYGQGTQYF
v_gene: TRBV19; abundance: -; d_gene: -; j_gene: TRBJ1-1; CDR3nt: TGTGCCAGTAGTATCCCAGCAGGTCGGAACACTGAAGCTTTCTTT; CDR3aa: CASSIPAGRNTEAFF
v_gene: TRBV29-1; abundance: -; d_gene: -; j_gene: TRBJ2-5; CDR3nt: TGCAGTGAAGCGGCCCAGACCCAGTACTTC; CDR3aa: CSEAAQTQYF
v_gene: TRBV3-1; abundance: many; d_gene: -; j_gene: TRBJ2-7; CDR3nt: TGTGCCAGCAGCCAAGGGGTAAGGAGCGAGCAGTACTTC; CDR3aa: CASSQGVRSEQYF
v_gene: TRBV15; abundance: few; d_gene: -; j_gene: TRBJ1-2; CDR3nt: TGTGCCACCAGCAGCGGAGGGTTCTATGGCTACACCTTC; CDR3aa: CATSSGGFYGYTF
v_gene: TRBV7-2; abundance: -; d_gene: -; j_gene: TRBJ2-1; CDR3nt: TGTGCCAGCAGCTTACTGACTTCAGGTGAGCAGTTCTTC; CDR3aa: CASSLLTSGEQFF
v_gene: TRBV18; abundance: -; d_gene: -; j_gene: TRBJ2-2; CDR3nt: TGTGCCAGCTCACCGAGGACGGGCGCCGGGGAGCTGTTTTTT; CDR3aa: CASSPRTGAGELFF
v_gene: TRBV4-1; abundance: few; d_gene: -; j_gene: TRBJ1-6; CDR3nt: TGCGCCAGCGGCTGGGACACCGCAGTTTCACCCCTCCACTTT; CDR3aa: CASGWDTAVSPLHF
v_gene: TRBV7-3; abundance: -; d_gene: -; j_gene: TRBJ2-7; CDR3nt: TGTGCCAGCAGCTTAGGCGGAGGGGGCTACGAGCAGTACTTC; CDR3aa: CASSLGGGGYEQYF
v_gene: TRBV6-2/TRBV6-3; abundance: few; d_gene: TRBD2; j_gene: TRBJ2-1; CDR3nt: TGTGCCAGCAGTAAACTTAGCGGGATGTACAATGAGCAGTTCTTC; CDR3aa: CASSKLSGMYNEQFF
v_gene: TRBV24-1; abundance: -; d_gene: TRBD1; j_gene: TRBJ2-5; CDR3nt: TGTGCCACCAGCCGGGGACAGGAGGAGACAGAGTACTTC; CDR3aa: CATSRGQEETEYF
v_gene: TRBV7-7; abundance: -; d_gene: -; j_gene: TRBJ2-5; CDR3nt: TGTGCCAGCAGCGCTGGGGCGGGGGAGACCCAGTACTTC; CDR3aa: CASSAGAGETQYF
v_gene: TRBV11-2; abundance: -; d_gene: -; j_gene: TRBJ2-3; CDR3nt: TGTGCCAGCAGCTCAAATTCCGGGGAGAGCACAGATACGCAGTATTTT; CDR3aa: CASSSNSGESTDTQYF
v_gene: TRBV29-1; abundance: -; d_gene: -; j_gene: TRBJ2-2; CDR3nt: TGCAGCGTAGAAGGAGGGGAGAGCACCGGGGAGCTGTTTTTT; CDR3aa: CSVEGGESTGELFF
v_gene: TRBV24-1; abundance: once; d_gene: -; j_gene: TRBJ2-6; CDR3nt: TGTGCCACCAGTGATCCCTCACCTGGGGCCAACGTCCTGACTTTC; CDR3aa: CATSDPSPGANVLTF
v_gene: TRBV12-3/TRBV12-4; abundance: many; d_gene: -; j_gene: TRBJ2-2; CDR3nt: TGTGCCAGCAGATACGGACCCGTCACCGGGGAGCTGTTTTTT; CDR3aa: CASRYGPVTGELFF
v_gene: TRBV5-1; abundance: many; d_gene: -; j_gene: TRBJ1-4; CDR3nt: TGCGCCAGCAGCCCCGGGGATGTACGTGGGGAAAAACTGTTTTTT; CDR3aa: CASSPGDVRGEKLFF
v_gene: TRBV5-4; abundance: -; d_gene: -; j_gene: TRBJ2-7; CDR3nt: TGTGCCAGCAGCTCCTCGACAGCCTACGAGCAGTACTTC; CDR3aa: CASSSSTAYEQYF
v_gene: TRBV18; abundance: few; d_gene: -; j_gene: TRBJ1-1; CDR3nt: TGTGCCAGCTCACCGCCGATCGGTACAAACACTGAAGCTTTCTTT; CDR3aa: CASSPPIGTNTEAFF
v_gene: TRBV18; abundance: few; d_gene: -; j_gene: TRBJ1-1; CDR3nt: TGTGCCAGCTCATCCCAAGCCCCGAACACTGAAGCTTTCTTT; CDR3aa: CASSSQAPNTEAFF
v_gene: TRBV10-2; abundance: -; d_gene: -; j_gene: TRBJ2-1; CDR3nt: TGCGCCGTCCGGACGGACGATGAGCAGTTCTTC; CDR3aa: CAVRTDDEQFF
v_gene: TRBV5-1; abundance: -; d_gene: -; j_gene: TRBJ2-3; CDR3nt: TGCGCCAGCAGCTTGGGACAGGATCCCTTAAGGGATACGCAGTATTTT; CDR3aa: CASSLGQDPLRDTQYF
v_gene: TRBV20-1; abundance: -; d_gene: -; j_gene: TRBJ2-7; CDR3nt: TGCAGTGCTCGCGGGACGTCTCGGGAGCAGTACTTC; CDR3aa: CSARGTSREQYF
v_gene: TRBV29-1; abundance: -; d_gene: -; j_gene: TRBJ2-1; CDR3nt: TGCAGCGTTTTAACGCGGGGGCAGTTCTTC; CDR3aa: CSVLTRGQFF
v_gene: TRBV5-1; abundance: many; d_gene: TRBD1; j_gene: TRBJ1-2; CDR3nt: TGCGCCAGCAGTACCGGGACAGGGGAGTCTAACTATGGCTACACCTTC; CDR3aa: CASSTGTGESNYGYTF
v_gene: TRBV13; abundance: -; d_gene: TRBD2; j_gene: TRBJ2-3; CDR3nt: TGTGCCAGCAGCGGGCGAAGCGGGGGGCGGGCAGATACGCAGTATTTT; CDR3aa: CASSGRSGGRADTQYF
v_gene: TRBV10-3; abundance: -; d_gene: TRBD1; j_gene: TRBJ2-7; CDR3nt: TGCGCCATCAGTGGACAAACGGACAGGGGGGTTTGGGAGCAGTACTTC; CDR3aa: CAISGQTDRGVWEQYF
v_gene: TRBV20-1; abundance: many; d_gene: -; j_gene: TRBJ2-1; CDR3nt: TGCAGTGCTAGAGATGGGGCGCAGGGGAACAATGAGCAGTTCTTC; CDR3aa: CSARDGAQGNNEQFF
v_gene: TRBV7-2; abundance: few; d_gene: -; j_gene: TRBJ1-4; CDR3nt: TGTGCCAGCAGCGGGCAGGGTCCTGAAAAACTGTTTTTT; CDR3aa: CASSGQGPEKLFF